The clone carrying this T cell receptor (beta chain) was recorded many times. What it binds is not known. CDR1 and CDR2 (germline): SQVTM, ANQGSEA. The V and J ends lost 0 bases and 7 bases respectively, with 8 bases between them. The CDR3 runs 12 residues. This entry comes from a study of response to subunit inactivated influenza vaccine. Regarding the study as a whole: That few new T cells are recruited by each seasonal influenza vaccination was the authors' suggestion.

Each CDR3 protein is one row after TCRdb ran MiXCR on the RT-PCR reads. This sample has around 480,000 distinct CDR3 sequences; 16% occur once, and the top ten carry less than 4%. This TCR came from a man between 50 and 75 years old who received an inactivated influenza vaccine. Sequencing used CD4+ T cells sorted from PBMCs, obtained 23 months after vaccination. The chain carries TRBV29-1 and TRBJ2-3; D remains unclear. CDR3 region: CSVEESANTQYF. Here the CDR3 DNA reads TGCAGCGTTGAAGAGTCGGCCAATACGCAGTATTTT.